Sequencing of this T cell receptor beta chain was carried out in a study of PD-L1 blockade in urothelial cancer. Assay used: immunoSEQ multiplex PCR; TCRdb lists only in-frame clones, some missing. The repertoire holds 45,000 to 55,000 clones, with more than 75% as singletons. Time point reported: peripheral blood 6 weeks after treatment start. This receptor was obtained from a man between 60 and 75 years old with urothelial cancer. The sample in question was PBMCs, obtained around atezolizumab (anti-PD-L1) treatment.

The DNA for the CDR3 is TGTGCCAGCAGGACAGGGGTTAATTCACCCCTCCACTTT. Translating it yields CASRTGVNSPLHF. V gene TRBV7-2 combines with J gene TRBJ1-6; 8 positions agree with TRBD1. Germline assignment: CDR1 SGHTA and CDR2 FQGNSA. This CDR3 contains 13 residues. V shed 6 bases, J shed 6 bases, and the junction held 1 base outside the gene matches.